Listed below are T cell receptor beta chains from one sample, sequenced in a study of CD8+ T cells in alopecia areata. Repertoires were generated with immunoSEQ multiplex PCR, while TCRdb's copy carries only in-frame clones and drops some. The sample carries some 170,000 clones, roughly 59% recorded once. Material: CD4+ T cells sorted from blood, obtained at week 0. The receptors originated from a human donor with alopecia areata. The conserved cysteine and the conserved F or W are not part of the CDR3 here. The D gene is left open where the match is weak. A row's size may be missing; if present it is once, few, many or a size class.

j_gene	abundance	d_gene	v_gene	CDR3aa
TRBJ2-1	NA	TRBD1	TRBV15	ATSAAKTGGFNEQF
TRBJ2-2	NA	NA	TRBV7-2	ASSPWSGLGGGELF
TRBJ2-3	few	NA	TRBV29-1	SVELRDTQY
TRBJ2-2	NA	TRBD1	TRBV11-1	ASSVRQGSVGELF
TRBJ1-5	NA	NA	TRBV29-1	SVLQGGDQPQH
TRBJ2-1	few	TRBD1	TRBV19	ASSILVQGNEQF
TRBJ2-3	NA	NA	TRBV29-1	SVRGTDTQY
TRBJ1-2	NA	NA	TRBV5-1	ASSLGSQSGYT
TRBJ2-3	few	TRBD2	TRBV11-2	ASSLNRAGGDTQY
TRBJ2-1	few	NA	TRBV5-1	ASSPSDSSNEQF
TRBJ1-4	NA	TRBD1	TRBV4-3	ASSHTQGELNEKLF
TRBJ2-5	NA	TRBD1	TRBV28	ASGQGRGQETQY
TRBJ2-3	NA	TRBD2	TRBV11-3	ASSLGGLAGPRDTQY
TRBJ2-4	NA	NA	TRBV7-2	ASSQEGLQWIHIQY
TRBJ1-2	NA	NA	TRBV29-1	SVDERQGNGYT
TRBJ2-7	NA	TRBD2	TRBV11-2	ASRSAGLARYEQY
TRBJ2-1	NA	NA	TRBV30	AWSVVNEQF
TRBJ2-7	NA	NA	TRBV10-3	AISDRAGTGHEQY
TRBJ2-7	NA	NA	TRBV29-1	SAALGGAYEQY
TRBJ1-5	NA	NA	TRBV5-1	ASSLGPGGQPQH
TRBJ2-2	few	NA	TRBV6-1	ASREGVAGELF
TRBJ1-5	few	NA	TRBV4-1	ASSQDLSPNQPQH
TRBJ2-7	NA	NA	TRBV27	ASYAGPPYYEQY
TRBJ1-1	NA	NA	TRBV4-1	ASSQGPLNTEAF
TRBJ1-4	NA	NA	TRBV30	AWSGDDEKLF
TRBJ2-1	many	TRBD1	TRBV10-2	ASSTGGYEQF
TRBJ1-1	NA	NA	TRBV10-3	AIREGTANTEAF
TRBJ2-1	NA	NA	TRBV29-1	SVDPLDYNEQF
TRBJ2-7	NA	NA	TRBV29-1	SVKSGRVYEQY
TRBJ1-2	NA	NA	TRBV28	ASSSTVYGYT
TRBJ2-2	few	TRBD2	TRBV30	AWSGLAPGELF
TRBJ2-7	NA	NA	TRBV29-1	SVGGPLPNYEQY
TRBJ2-1	few	TRBD2	TRBV29-1	SVGLSSGGRNEQF
TRBJ2-1	NA	TRBD2	TRBV6-5	ASRDSGGPYNEQF
TRBJ2-7	NA	TRBD1	TRBV7-2	ASSLGTGGGYEQY
TRBJ1-1	few	TRBD1	TRBV30	AWSTPDRGRGEAF
TRBJ2-4	NA	NA	TRBV28	ASSWGVAKNIQY
TRBJ2-7	NA	TRBD1	TRBV29-1	SVRDRGVWNEQY
TRBJ1-1	NA	NA	TRBV30	AWSSGRPNTEAF
TRBJ2-7	NA	TRBD1	TRBV5-6	ASSSKTGTGASEQY
TRBJ1-1	NA	NA	TRBV19	ASNHLGGTEAF
TRBJ2-5	few	TRBD2	TRBV7-2	ASSLAGTSLETQY
TRBJ2-3	NA	NA	TRBV6-1	ASRGGLTDTQY
TRBJ2-5	once	NA	TRBV30	AWMGQETQY
TRBJ1-1	NA	NA	TRBV6-5	ASNQLQGRTEAF
TRBJ2-7	NA	NA	TRBV29-1	SVRDSYEQY
TRBJ2-2	NA	NA	TRBV6-1	ASIDYGAGELF
TRBJ1-2	NA	TRBD1	TRBV29-1	SAETGLAHA
TRBJ2-7	NA	TRBD2	TRBV7-3	ASSRAREGEQY
TRBJ1-5	few	NA	TRBV21-1	ASSLRTVSNQPQH
TRBJ2-7	once	TRBD1	TRBV25-1	ASSGQGASSSYEQY
TRBJ2-5	few	NA	TRBV20-1	SAKQETQY
TRBJ1-2	NA	NA	TRBV9	ASSATGNVGYT